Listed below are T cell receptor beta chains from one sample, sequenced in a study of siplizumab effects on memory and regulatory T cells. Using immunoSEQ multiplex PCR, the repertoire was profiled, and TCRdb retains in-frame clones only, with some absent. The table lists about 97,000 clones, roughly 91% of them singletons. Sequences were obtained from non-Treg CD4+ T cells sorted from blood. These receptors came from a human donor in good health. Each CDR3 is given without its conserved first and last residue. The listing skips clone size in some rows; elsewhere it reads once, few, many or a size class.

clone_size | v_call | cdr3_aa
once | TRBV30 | AWSVWRGGTDTQY
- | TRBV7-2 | ASSLGFSETQY
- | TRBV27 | ASSSSSGYQETQY
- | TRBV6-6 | ASSYSQGTYEQY
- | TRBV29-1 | SVESVQREQY
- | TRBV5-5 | ASTGQGRNIQY
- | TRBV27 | GRGGKNYGYT
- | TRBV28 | ASSLLHTGANVLT
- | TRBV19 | ASKWDRESHGYT
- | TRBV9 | ASSPLPGQGHEQY
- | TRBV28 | ASKQAAGQPAYEQY
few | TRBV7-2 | ASRIGSNQPQH
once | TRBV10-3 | AISTSGRQETQY
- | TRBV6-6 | AVREGYEQY
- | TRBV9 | ASSPRANTEAF
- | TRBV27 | ASSFSGGTSYEQY
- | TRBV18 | ASSPSAGVGTDTQY
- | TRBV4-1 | ASSQISSRDGYT
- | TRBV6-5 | ASSYSKGRGTQY
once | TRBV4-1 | ASSQVALITDTQY
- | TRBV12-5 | ASGSSYGYT
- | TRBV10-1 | ASSESIPGPGIQETQY
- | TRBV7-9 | ASSLSPSYEQY
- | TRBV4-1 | ASSQDRQGYEQY
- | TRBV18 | ASSPEGGAGNTEAF
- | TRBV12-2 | ASRDPGLFPYEQY
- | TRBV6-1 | ASSEAGTGGAGT
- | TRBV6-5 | ASSYSSGPRSEQY
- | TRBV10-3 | AISENGFYEQY
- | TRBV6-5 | ASSSVGEQF
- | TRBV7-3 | ASSLKYTGVNTGELF
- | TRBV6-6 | ASTRDSENQPQH
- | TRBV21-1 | ASSNRSRDQVYIQY
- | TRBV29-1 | SSYTTEAF
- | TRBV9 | ASSATGLAGFEQY
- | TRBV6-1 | ASSATSGGSADTQY
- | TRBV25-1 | ASSESSRGVEQY
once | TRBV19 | ASSRQGEEGNTIY
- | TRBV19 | ASSRTGGYQPQH
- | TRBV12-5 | ASGHRGPNTEAF
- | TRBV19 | ASSIGGRSSYEQY
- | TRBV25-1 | ASSGGPVAYGYT
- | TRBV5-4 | ASSLRAHYGYT
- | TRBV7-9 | ASTLDFEGGELF
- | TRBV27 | ASSNPTGAGLVRGNEQF
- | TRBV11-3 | ASTLSGNTEAF
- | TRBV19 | ASSINSGQGYEQF
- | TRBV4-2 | ASSQGGTSGTTDTQY
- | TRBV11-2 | ASSLVRGRISGNTIY
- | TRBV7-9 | ASSPRGLGSPMTQY
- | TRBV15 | ATSNRQGASYGYT
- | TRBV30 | AWRGGYTDTQY
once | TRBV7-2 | ASKPYLNTEAF
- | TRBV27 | ASSFSRGTRAGYEQF
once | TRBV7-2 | ASSLGTSGRRDTQY
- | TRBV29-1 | SYGGLNQPQH
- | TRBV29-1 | SVVIREAPYEQY